The following is a T cell receptor beta chain sequence with its context. Its antigen is not identified. The data belong to a study of T cell responses to AZD1222 COVID-19 vaccine. The length of the CDR3 is 14 residues. Germline V gene data show CDR1 as SGHRS and CDR2 as YFSETQ. V shed 4 bases and J 3 bases; nucleotides not matched to a gene: 5. Some clones are missing from TCRdb's copy, which holds only in-frame ones; the method was immunoSEQ multiplex PCR. Of some 50,000 clones listed, approximately 79% are singletons. Study outcomes and limitations: CD4 TCRs covered the whole spike, strongest at regions 160-218 and 743-854.

This sequence joins TRBV5-1 and TRBJ2-5; 8 bases align to TRBD1. The material was peripheral blood, obtained on day 0 of MenACWY control vaccination. The sequence was obtained from an adult in good health. CDR3 bases: TGCGCCAGCAGCCCTGGGACAGGAAAAGAGACCCAGTACTTC. Residues: CASSPGTGKETQYF.